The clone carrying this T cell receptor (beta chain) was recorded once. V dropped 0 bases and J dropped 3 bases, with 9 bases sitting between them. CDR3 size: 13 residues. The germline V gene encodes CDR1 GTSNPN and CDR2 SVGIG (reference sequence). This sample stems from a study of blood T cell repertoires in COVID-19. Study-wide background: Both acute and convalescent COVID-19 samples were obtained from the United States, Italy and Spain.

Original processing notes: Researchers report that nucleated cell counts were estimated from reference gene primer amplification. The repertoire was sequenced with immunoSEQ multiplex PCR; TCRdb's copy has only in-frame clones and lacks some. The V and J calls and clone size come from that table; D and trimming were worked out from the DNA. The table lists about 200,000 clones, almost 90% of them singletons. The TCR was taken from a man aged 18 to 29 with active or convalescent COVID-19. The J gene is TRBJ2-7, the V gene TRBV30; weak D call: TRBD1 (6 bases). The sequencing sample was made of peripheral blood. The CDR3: CAWSVGRGYEQYF. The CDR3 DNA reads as TGTGCCTGGAGTGTCGGCAGGGGCTACGAGCAGTACTTC.